This T cell receptor beta chain was recorded in a study of blood T cell repertoires in COVID-19 (dated by TCRdb to the early 2020s). General notes on the study: Collaborator samples came from the United States, Italy and Spain and covered acute and convalescent phases of COVID-19. The prospective study material was composed of cDNA or gDNA derived from T cells, B-cell-depleted T cells, or PBMCs. The dataset comprised deeply sampled blood TCRbeta repertoires from subjects exposed to, actively infected with, or recovered from COVID-19. The repertoires were made available in a free public database intended to serve as a resource for research on the immune response to SARS-CoV-2. Samples came from the ongoing ImmuneRACE study (first 160 participants) plus 1,254 subjects from 6 global collaborators. A de-identified subject ID, COVID-19 status, age in years and sex were almost always included in the sample metadata. HLA class I and class II types, where available, came from metadata supplied by the sample provider rather than from assay-based typing. Overall results and qualifications from the work: Clinical and demographic metadata were provided uncurated, with the amount varying by source and participant.

To note about this clone: Its antigen has not been determined. Base-call qualities are not available, and no considerably larger clone is one nucleotide away.

Whole blood was collected in K2EDTA tubes by collaborating institutions according to the institutions' own protocols. For TCRbeta analysis, collaborator samples were shipped as frozen whole blood, as isolated PBMCs, or as DNA extracted from either sample type. TCRbeta CDR3 regions were amplified from genomic DNA using the immunoSEQ Assay, a bias-controlled multiplex PCR. Per the original workflow: The number of nucleated cells in each sample was estimated by amplification of reference gene primers within the assay. To quantify the absolute abundance of each unique TCRbeta CDR3 rearrangement, sequence reads were collapsed and filtered. For each sample, productive Simpson clonality was calculated as the square root of Simpson's diversity index over productive rearrangements. Held by TCRdb, this immuneACCESS table contains in-frame sequences only and omits some clones. Under half of the omission traces to an unresolved V gene where checked; the cause of the rest is unknown. The V and J calls and clone size are taken from that table; D and trimming were inferred from the DNA. The sample table records a few hundred thousand clones; more than 70% of these occur just once. Under 2% of the sample is in the top ten clones.

Sequencing was carried out using peripheral blood. This receptor was taken from a woman aged 50 to 65 with acute or convalescent COVID-19.

The sequenced DNA is TGTGCCAGCAGTTTGGCCGATGGGCGAAGCTCCTACGAGCAGTACTTC. It specifies CASSLADGRSSYEQYF. The sequence is built from TRBV28 and TRBJ2-7; no confident D gene assignment can be made. Trimming at the junction amounts to 3 bases on V and 0 bases on J, and the germline ends lie 15 bases apart. From the cysteine up to the phenylalanine, the CDR3 has a length of 16 residues. Just the 48-base CDR3 DNA is kept, in frame starting at base 1. CDR1 and CDR2, looked up from the germline V gene, are MDHEN and SYDVKM.